Included here is one T cell receptor (beta chain) sequence, with context. The sample comes from a study of blood T cells in healthy people across ages. The trim removed 4 bases at V and 0 bases at J, leaving 12 bases unmatched. CDR1 MDHEN and CDR2 SYDVKM come from the germline V gene. This CDR3 has 18 residues. A J-beta primer mix and a sample-barcoded 5' primer were used in a second PCR of about 6 to 12 cycles. TCRdb re-called the 5' RACE reads with MiXCR, one entry per CDR3 protein. The table includes approximately 780,000 distinct CDR3 sequences, roughly 25% detected once. A further study also used this sample, focusing on T cells of mothers and their children.

Sequencing was done on a sample of blood. The TCR comes from a boy under 18 in good health. This chain uses TRBV28 with TRBJ2-4; 7 bases match TRBD2. CDR3 sequence: CASSSGGGAVLAKNIQYF. In DNA, the CDR3 is TGTGCCAGCAGTTCGGGCGGGGGAGCCGTTTTAGCCAAAAACATTCAGTACTTC. Supplemented by reference TRBV28 and TRBJ2-4, the full variable domain reads DVKVTQSSRYLVKRTGEKVFLECVQDMDHENMFWYRQDPGLGLRLIYFSYDVKMKEKGDIPEGYSVSREKKERFSLILESASTNQTSMYLCASSSGGGAVLAKNIQYFGAGTRLSVL.